These 22 T cell receptor beta chains were all obtained from the same sample, sequenced in a study of T cells in localized non-small cell lung cancer. Some clones are missing from TCRdb's copy, which holds only in-frame ones; the method was immunoSEQ multiplex PCR. The sample lists 25,000 to 30,000 clones; about nine tenths were seen once. This material consisted of peripheral blood mononuclear cells, taken before any cancer treatment. The receptor set was obtained from a woman aged 35 to 69 with stage III lung adenocarcinoma.

This rearrangement joins TRBV19 to TRBJ1-5; D call uncertain. Trimming took 5 bases from V and 5 from J, leaving 7 bases between them. Germline-derived CDR1 and CDR2 are LNHDA and SQIVND (reference sequence). The CDR3 covers 12 residues. The CDR3 loop is CASSERYQPQHF. CDR3 nucleotide sequence: TGTGCCAGTAGTGAGCGGTATCAGCCCCAGCATTTT.

The chain combines TRBV7-9 with TRBJ2-2; maybe TRBD1 (5 bases). The ends were cut back, 3 bases at V and 0 bases at J, with 11 bases in the middle. Germline lookup yields CDR1 SEHNR and CDR2 FQNEAQ (reference sequence). The CDR3 is 16 amino acids. The CDR3 protein is CASSFRSTANTGELFF. Written as DNA, the CDR3 is TGTGCCAGCAGCTTTCGATCGACAGCGAACACCGGGGAGCTGTTTTTT.

This clone was observed a few times. The chain links TRBV25-1 to TRBJ2-1, with D possibly matching TRBD1 (6 bases). V was pared by 0 bases and J by 9 bases, with 12 bases between. CDR3 size: 14 residues. The V gene's germline CDR1 is MGHDK and CDR2 SYGVNS. CDR3 nucleotides: TGTGCCAGCAGTGAATATAAGGGGGTGATTGAGCAGTTCTTC. Its translation is CASSEYKGVIEQFF.

The V and J genes are TRBV11-2 and TRBJ2-3, with 8 bases aligning to TRBD2. V lost 5 bases and J lost 6; bases outside the gene matches: 7. Germline V gives CDR1 SGHAT, CDR2 FQNNGV. CDR3 length equals 14 residues. CDR3 protein: CASSPRGGEDTQYF. CDR3 bases: TGTGCCAGCAGCCCCCGGGGGGGCGAGGATACGCAGTATTTT.

The J gene is TRBJ2-1, the V gene TRBV5-1; 10 positions agree with TRBD2. Trimming cost V 3 bases and J 0 bases; bases outside gene matches: 3. The CDR3 has 16 amino acids. Germline V CDR1 and CDR2: SGHRS, YFSETQ. The CDR3 DNA is TGCGCCAGCAGCTCCCTAGCGGGAGACTCCTACAATGAGCAGTTCTTC. The encoded protein is CASSSLAGDSYNEQFF.

The V gene is TRBV19, the J gene TRBJ2-6, with D perhaps TRBD1 (6 bases). There are 15 residues in the CDR3. The V end lost 5 bases, the J end lost 4 bases, and 12 bases lay between the germline ends. Per the germline V gene, CDR1 is LNHDA and CDR2 is SQIVND (reference sequence). The CDR3 DNA follows: TGTGCCAGTAGTGACCAGGGGCCAGGGGCCAACGTCCTGACTTTC. This codes for CASSDQGPGANVLTF.

In this sample, this clone turned up once. The J gene is TRBJ2-7, the V gene TRBV5-1; weak D call: TRBD2 (5 bases). CDR1 and CDR2 from the germline V gene are SGHRS and YFSETQ. With 4 bases removed from V and 0 bases from J, the gap between germline ends came to 14 bases. This CDR3 has 15 residues. In nucleotides, the CDR3 is TGCGCCAGCAGCACTACGGACTCAAGCTCCTACGAGCAGTACTTC. Residues: CASSTTDSSSYEQYF.

The chain carries TRBV5-1 and TRBJ1-1; D uncertain. In germline, CDR1 is SGHRS, CDR2 YFSETQ. The CDR3 is 13 residues long. Trimming cost V 3 bases and J 1 base, with 7 bases left between them. The CDR3 here is CASSWQWNTEAFF. The CDR3 coding sequence is TGCGCCAGCAGCTGGCAATGGAACACTGAAGCTTTCTTT.

This chain links TRBV18 with TRBJ2-5; D may be TRBD1 (5 bases). Germline assignment: CDR1 KGHSH and CDR2 LQKENI. The germline V and J ends were trimmed by 3 bases and 1 base, with 9 bases remaining between them. The length of the CDR3 is 14 residues. CDR3 protein: CASSPSQGQETQYF. The DNA for the CDR3 is TGTGCCAGCTCACCGAGCCAGGGCCAAGAGACCCAGTACTTC.

V usage is TRBV7-6 and J usage is TRBJ2-1; TRBD2 is a possible D gene (5 bases). Trimming cost V 1 base and J 6 bases, with 16 bases left between them. This CDR3 has 16 residues. Germline-derived CDR1 and CDR2 are SGHVS and FNYEAQ. The CDR3 loop is CASSLVAGPGSNEQFF. CDR3 in DNA: TGTGCCAGCAGCTTAGTAGCCGGGCCTGGGAGCAATGAGCAGTTCTTC.

This chain links TRBV6-5 with TRBJ2-2; D is unclear. The germline gives CDR1 MNHEY, CDR2 SVGAGI. CDR3 length: 14 residues. V lost 6 bases, J lost 6 bases, and 14 bases lay in between. CDR3 in DNA: TGTGCCAGCAGCTTAATCTACTCTTCCGGGGAGCTGTTTTTT. It yields the protein CASSLIYSSGELFF.

The gene calls are TRBV4-3 and TRBJ1-3; D may be TRBD1 (6 bases). Germline CDR1 LGHNA, CDR2 YSLEER. The V and J ends lost 1 base and 4 bases respectively, with 14 bases between them. This CDR3 has 16 residues. This CDR3 is CASSQGVTGRGNTIYF. The CDR3 region has the DNA TGCGCCAGCAGCCAAGGGGTTACAGGGCGCGGAAACACCATATATTTT.

The rearrangement links TRBV5-4 to TRBJ2-4; D uncertain. Deletions cut 0 bases from V and 1 base from J, with 5 bases between. The CDR3 is 14 amino acids. Germline V gene data show CDR1 as SGHNT and CDR2 as YYREEE (reference sequence). CDR3 region: CASSLGVAKNIQYF. For the CDR3, the DNA is TGTGCCAGCAGCTTGGGGGTTGCCAAAAACATTCAGTACTTC.

The chain recombines TRBV6-5 with TRBJ2-7; weak D call: TRBD1 (5 bases). The V end lost 7 bases, the J end lost 4 bases, and 20 bases lay between the germline ends. There are 15 residues in the CDR3. In germline, CDR1 is MNHEY, CDR2 SVGAGI. The chain's CDR3 is CASTLDSFNIYEQYF. CDR3 in DNA: TGTGCCAGCACCCTAGACAGTTTCAACATTTACGAGCAGTACTTC.

The V gene is TRBV2, the J gene TRBJ2-1, with a weak D call TRBD1 (6 bases). The germline V gene encodes CDR1 SNHLY and CDR2 FYNNEI. Trimming removed 7 bases at V and 2 bases at J, with 15 bases between. The CDR3 has 15 residues. CDR3 loop: CASTPGTSTYNEQFF. The CDR3 DNA reads as TGTGCCAGCACTCCCGGGACATCCACCTACAATGAGCAGTTCTTC.

The chain has TRBV10-3 and TRBJ1-4, with D possibly TRBD1 on 5 matching bases. The CDR3 loop spans 16 amino acids. The germline CDR1 and CDR2 sequences are ENHRY and SYGVKD. Trimming cost V 10 bases and J 0 bases, with 18 bases left between them. Written as DNA, the CDR3 is TGTGCCACGGGACTTTCCTGGGGGGCAACTAATGAAAAACTGTTTTTT. Translating it yields CATGLSWGATNEKLFF.

This chain connects TRBV6-6 to TRBJ2-1, with 10 nucleotides matching TRBD2. The CDR3 has 15 amino acids. The germline V gene has CDR1 MNHNY and CDR2 SVGAGI (reference sequence). The ends lost 6 bases at V and 5 bases at J; junction bases unmatched: 7. CDR3 sequence: CASRASGGADNEQFF. CDR3 DNA sequence: TGTGCCAGCAGGGCAAGCGGGGGGGCCGACAATGAGCAGTTCTTC.

The J gene is TRBJ1-2, the V gene TRBV28; weak D call: TRBD1 (6 bases). The CDR3 runs 12 residues. Germline loops: CDR1 MDHEN, CDR2 SYDVKM. The V and J ends lost 6 bases and 7 bases respectively, with 12 bases between them. The CDR3 coding sequence is TGTGCCAGCAGACAGGGATCGGCTGGCTACACCTTC. Protein sequence: CASRQGSAGYTF.

The V and J genes are TRBV18 and TRBJ2-7, with D possibly TRBD1 on 5 matching bases. CDR1 and CDR2 (germline): KGHSH, LQKENI. This CDR3 has 14 amino acids. V gave up 4 bases and J gave up 3 bases, with 13 bases separating them. CDR3 coding DNA: TGTGCCAGCTCACTAGACAGAGATGGCTACGAGCAGTACTTC. Protein sequence: CASSLDRDGYEQYF.

The CDR3 protein is CASSAPGLETDTQYF. Here the CDR3 DNA reads TGTGCCAGCAGCGCCCCGGGACTAGAAACAGATACGCAGTATTTT. The chain has TRBV7-9 and TRBJ2-3, with TRBD2 matching 8 bases. J gave up 3 bases and V 5 bases, and 7 bases lay outside the gene matches. CDR1 and CDR2 (germline): SEHNR, FQNEAQ (reference sequence). The CDR3 length is 15 residues.

The chain combines TRBV7-2 with TRBJ1-2; D is unresolved. Per germline, CDR1 SGHTA and CDR2 FQGNSA. V was clipped by 2 bases and J by 2 bases, with 9 bases between them. The CDR3 has 14 residues. CDR3: CASSLKNGNYGYTF. The DNA for the CDR3 is TGTGCCAGCAGCTTAAAAAACGGGAACTATGGCTACACCTTC.

This chain links TRBV11-3 with TRBJ2-1; 7 bases line up with TRBD2. The germline CDR1 and CDR2 sequences are SGHNT and YENEEA. There are 15 residues in the CDR3. V shed 1 base and J 4 bases; nucleotides not matched to a gene: 4. The CDR3 nucleotides read TGTGCCAGCAGCTTAGCGGGAGGAGGTTACAATGAGCAGTTCTTC. This translates into CASSLAGGGYNEQFF. The full variable domain, in which reference TRBV11-3 and TRBJ2-1 provide the parts outside the CDR3, is EAGVVQSPRYKIIEKKQPVAFWCNPISGHNTLYWYLQNLGQGPELLIRYENEEAVDDSQLPKDRFSAERLKGVDSTLKIQPAELGDSAVYLCASSLAGGGYNEQFFGPGTRLTVL.